This T cell receptor (beta chain) was found in a study of CD8 T cells in Susac syndrome. RNA, at about 0.45 to 1 ug, was reverse transcribed with random hexamers. TCRdb used MiXCR to reprocess the immunoSEQ multiplex PCR reads, holding one entry per CDR3 protein. The data hold approximately 190,000 distinct CDR3 sequences, with roughly nine tenths observed a single time. The germline gives CDR1 LGHDT, CDR2 YNNKEL (reference sequence). The V and J ends lost 3 bases and 6 bases, in that order; junction bases with no gene match: 6. CDR3 size: 14 residues. CD8+ and CD4+ T cells from blood underwent TCR beta sequencing, which was carried out in a high-throughput format. Negative isolation yielded the CD8+ and CD4+ T cells, while FACS enriched the TEMRA cells.

V is TRBV3-1 and J is TRBJ1-1, with 8 bases matching TRBD1. The sequence derives from a human donor with Susac syndrome. Sequencing was done on a sample of CD4+ T cells from PBMCs. CDR3 amino acids: CASSQRTGKAEAFF. The CDR3 nucleotides read TGTGCCAGCAGCCAGAGGACAGGGAAAGCTGAAGCTTTCTTT.